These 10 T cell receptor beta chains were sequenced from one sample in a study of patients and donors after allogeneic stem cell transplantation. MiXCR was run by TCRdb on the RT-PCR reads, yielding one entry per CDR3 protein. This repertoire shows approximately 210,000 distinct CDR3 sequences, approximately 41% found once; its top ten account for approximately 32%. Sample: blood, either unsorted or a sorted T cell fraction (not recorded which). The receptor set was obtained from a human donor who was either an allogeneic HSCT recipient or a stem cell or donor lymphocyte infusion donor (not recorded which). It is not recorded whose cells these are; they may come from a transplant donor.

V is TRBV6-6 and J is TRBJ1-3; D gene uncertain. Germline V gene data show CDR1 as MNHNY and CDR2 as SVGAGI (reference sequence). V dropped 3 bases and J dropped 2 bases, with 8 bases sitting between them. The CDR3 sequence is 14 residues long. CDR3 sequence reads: CASSYRTAGNTIYF. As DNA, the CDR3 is TGTGCCAGCAGTTATAGGACGGCTGGAAACACCATATATTTT.

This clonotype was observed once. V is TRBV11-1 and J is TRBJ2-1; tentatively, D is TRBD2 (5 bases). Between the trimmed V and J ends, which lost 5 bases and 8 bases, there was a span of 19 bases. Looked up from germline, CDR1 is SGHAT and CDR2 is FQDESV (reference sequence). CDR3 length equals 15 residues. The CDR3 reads CASSLGLFKLHEQFF. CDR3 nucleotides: TGTGCCAGCAGCCTAGGACTCTTTAAACTGCATGAGCAGTTCTTC.

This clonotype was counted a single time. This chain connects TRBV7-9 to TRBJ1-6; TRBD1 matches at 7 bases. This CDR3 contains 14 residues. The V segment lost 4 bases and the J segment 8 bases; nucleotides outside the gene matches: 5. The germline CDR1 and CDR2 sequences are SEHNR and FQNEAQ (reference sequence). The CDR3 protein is CASSSDRVDSPLHF. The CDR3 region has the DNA TGTGCCAGCAGCTCTGACAGGGTCGATTCACCCCTCCACTTT.

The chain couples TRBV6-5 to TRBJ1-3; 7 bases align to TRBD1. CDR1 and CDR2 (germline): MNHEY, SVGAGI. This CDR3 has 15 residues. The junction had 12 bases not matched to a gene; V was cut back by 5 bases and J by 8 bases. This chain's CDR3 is CASSPLTGQEDTIYF. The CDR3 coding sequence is TGTGCCAGCAGTCCCCTTACCGGACAGGAAGACACCATATATTTT.

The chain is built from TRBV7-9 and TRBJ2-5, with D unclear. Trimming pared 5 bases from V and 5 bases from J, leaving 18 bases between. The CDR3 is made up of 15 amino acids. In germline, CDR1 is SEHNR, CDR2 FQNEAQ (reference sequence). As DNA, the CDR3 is TGTGCCAGCAGCATCCGGGCTAGAGAGGAGGAGACCCAGTACTTC. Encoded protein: CASSIRAREEETQYF.

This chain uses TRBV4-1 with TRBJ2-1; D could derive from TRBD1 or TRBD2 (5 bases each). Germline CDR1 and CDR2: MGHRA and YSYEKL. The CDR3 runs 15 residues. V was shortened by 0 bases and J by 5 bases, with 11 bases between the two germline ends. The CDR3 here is CASSQDRGVNNEQFF. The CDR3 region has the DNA TGCGCCAGCAGCCAAGATAGGGGAGTGAACAATGAGCAGTTCTTC.

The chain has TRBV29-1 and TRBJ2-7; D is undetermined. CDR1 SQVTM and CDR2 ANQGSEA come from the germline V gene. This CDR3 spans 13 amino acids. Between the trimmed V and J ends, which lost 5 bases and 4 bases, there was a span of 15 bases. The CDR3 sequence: CSVCRAGDYEQYF. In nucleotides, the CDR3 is TGCAGCGTTTGTCGGGCAGGAGATTACGAGCAGTACTTC.

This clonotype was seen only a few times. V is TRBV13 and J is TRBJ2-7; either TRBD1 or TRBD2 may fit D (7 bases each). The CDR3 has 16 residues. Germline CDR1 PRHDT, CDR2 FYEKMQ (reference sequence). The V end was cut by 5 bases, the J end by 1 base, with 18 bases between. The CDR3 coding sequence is TGTGCCAGCAGCCTACTGGGAGGGGGCGTATCCTACGAGCAGTACTTC. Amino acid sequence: CASSLLGGGVSYEQYF.

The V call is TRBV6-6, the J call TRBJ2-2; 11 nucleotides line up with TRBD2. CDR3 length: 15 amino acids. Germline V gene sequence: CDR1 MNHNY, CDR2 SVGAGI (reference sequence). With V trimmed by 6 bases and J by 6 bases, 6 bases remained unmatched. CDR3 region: CASSLLAGDAGELFF. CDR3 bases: TGTGCCAGCAGCCTACTAGCGGGAGATGCCGGGGAGCTGTTTTTT.

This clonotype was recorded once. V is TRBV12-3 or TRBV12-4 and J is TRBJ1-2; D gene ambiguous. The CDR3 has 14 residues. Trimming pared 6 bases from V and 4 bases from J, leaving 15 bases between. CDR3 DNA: TGTGCCAGCAGGGTACCCCGGGATGGCTATGGCTACACCTTC. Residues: CASRVPRDGYGYTF.